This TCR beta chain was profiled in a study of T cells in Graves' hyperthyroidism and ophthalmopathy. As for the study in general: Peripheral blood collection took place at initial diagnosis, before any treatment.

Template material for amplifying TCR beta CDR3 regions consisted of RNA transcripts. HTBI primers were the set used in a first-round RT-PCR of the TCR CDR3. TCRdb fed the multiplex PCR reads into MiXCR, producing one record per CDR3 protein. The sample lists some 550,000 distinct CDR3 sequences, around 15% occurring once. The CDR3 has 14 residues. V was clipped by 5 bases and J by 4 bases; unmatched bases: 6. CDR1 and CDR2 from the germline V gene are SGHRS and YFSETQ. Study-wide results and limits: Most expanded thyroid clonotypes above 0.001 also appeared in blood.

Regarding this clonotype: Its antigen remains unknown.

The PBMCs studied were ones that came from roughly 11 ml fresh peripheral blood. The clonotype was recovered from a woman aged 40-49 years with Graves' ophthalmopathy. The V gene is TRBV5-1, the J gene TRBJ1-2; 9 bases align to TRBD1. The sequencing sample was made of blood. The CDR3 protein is CASSTGGEGYGYTF. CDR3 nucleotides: TGCGCCAGCAGTACAGGGGGCGAAGGCTATGGCTACACCTTC.